Listed below are T cell receptor beta chains from one sample, sequenced in a study of blood T cell repertoires in COVID-19. Only in-frame clones appear in the TCRdb table, and some are missing; sequencing was by immunoSEQ multiplex PCR. The sample records about 59,000 clones, around 73% being singletons. The sequenced material came from peripheral blood. The receptors were gathered from a man older than 75 with acute or convalescent COVID-19. Each CDR3 is given with its conserved first and last residue. The D gene is left open where the match is weak. Clone size is not always given. Where it is, it says once, few, many or a class for expanded clones.

TRBV5-1	-	TRBJ1-1	-	TGCGCCAGCAGGCCCTGGGAGGGCACGGTAAGGACTGAAGCTTTCTTT	CASRPWEGTVRTEAFF
TRBV19	-	TRBJ2-2	TRBD1	TGTGCCAGTAGTTCCCTGGGACAGACAACCGGGGAGCTGTTTTTT	CASSSLGQTTGELFF
TRBV6-5	-	TRBJ2-3	-	TGTGCCAGCAGACCCTCAGGCACAGATACGCAGTATTTT	CASRPSGTDTQYF
TRBV7-9	-	TRBJ2-3	TRBD2	TGTGCCAGCGGAGCGGGGGGCCCGCGCACAGATACGCAGTATTTT	CASGAGGPRTDTQYF
TRBV14	-	TRBJ2-2	-	TGTGCCAGCAGCCCCCGTCAGGGGAAGGGAAACGGGGAGCTGTTTTTT	CASSPRQGKGNGELFF
TRBV6-5	-	TRBJ2-7	TRBD1	TGTGCCAGCAGGCGGGGACAGGGTAGCTACGAGCAGTACTTC	CASRRGQGSYEQYF
TRBV6-5	-	TRBJ2-1	-	TGTGCCAGCAGTTCAATCAGGGATGAGCAGTTCTTC	CASSSIRDEQFF
TRBV6-5	-	TRBJ1-6	-	TGTGCCAGCAGTTCGGGACAAACAACATCACCCCTCCACTTT	CASSSGQTTSPLHF
TRBV4-2	-	TRBJ1-2	TRBD1	TGTGCCAGCAGCCACGAGACAGGGGGCTATGGCTACACCTTC	CASSHETGGYGYTF
TRBV11-2	few	TRBJ2-5	TRBD2	TGTGCCAGCAGCTTAGAACTAGCGGGGGCCCCCATGGCCCAGTACTTC	CASSLELAGAPMAQYF
TRBV3-1/TRBV3-2	-	TRBJ2-7	TRBD2	TGTGCCAGCAGCCAGGGACTAGCGGGAGAGCAGTACTTC	CASSQGLAGEQYF
TRBV27	-	TRBJ1-1	-	TGTGCCAGCAGTTTATTGGGAACAGGGCCGGACACTGAAGCTTTCTTT	CASSLLGTGPDTEAFF
TRBV9	-	TRBJ2-7	TRBD1	TGTGCCAGCAGCGTAGTTGGGACAGGGGAGGGCGAGCAGTACTTC	CASSVVGTGEGEQYF
TRBV27	-	TRBJ2-3	TRBD1	TGTGCCAGCAGGGACAGGGCCGGCACAGATACGCAGTATTTT	CASRDRAGTDTQYF
TRBV3-1/TRBV3-2	-	TRBJ1-2	-	TGTGCCAGCAGCCCCCCGGGATTTAACTATGGCTACACCTTC	CASSPPGFNYGYTF
TRBV3-1/TRBV3-2	-	TRBJ2-1	TRBD2	TGTGCCAGCAGCCAAGATCACAAACTAGCGGGGGGTAGGAGCAATGAGCAGTTCTTC	CASSQDHKLAGGRSNEQFF
TRBV11-3	-	TRBJ1-1	-	TGTGCCAGCAGCTTAGATTGGTCAGTGAACACTGAAGCTTTCTTT	CASSLDWSVNTEAFF
TRBV13	-	TRBJ1-1	TRBD1	TGTGCCAGCAGCGGAATCCGGGACAGTTCTGTGGAAGCTTTCTTT	CASSGIRDSSVEAFF
TRBV2	few	TRBJ2-7	TRBD2	TGTGCCAGTAGGACTAGCGGCCTCCTACGGGACGAGCAGTACTTC	CASRTSGLLRDEQYF
TRBV6-5	-	TRBJ1-5	-	TGTGCCAGCAGGAGGGGGTCTGGCAATCAGCCCCAGCATTTT	CASRRGSGNQPQHF
TRBV2	-	TRBJ1-6	-	TGTGCCAGCAGTGAAAACAGGGCTTATTCACCCCTCCACTTT	CASSENRAYSPLHF
TRBV6-1	-	TRBJ2-4	-	TGTGCCAGCAGTGACAGAGCCAAAAACATTCAGTACTTC	CASSDRAKNIQYF
TRBV5-1	-	TRBJ1-6	-	TGCGCCAGCAGCAGCCGACAAAATTCACCCCTCCACTTT	CASSSRQNSPLHF
TRBV29-1	once	TRBJ2-1	TRBD2	TGCAGCGTTGAGTATGGGACTAGCGGTTCCTACAATGAGCAGTTCTTC	CSVEYGTSGSYNEQFF
TRBV6-2/TRBV6-3	-	TRBJ1-2	-	TGTGCCAGCAGTACAGGGCCGGGCTACACCTTC	CASSTGPGYTF
TRBV24-1	-	TRBJ1-1	TRBD1	TGTGCCACCAGTCGCTCTGGGACAGAGGAGGACGCTTTCTTT	CATSRSGTEEDAFF
TRBV5-5	-	TRBJ1-1	-	TGTGCCAGCAGCTTAATCCAGGGCGGCACTGAAGCTTTCTTT	CASSLIQGGTEAFF